Only a few counts were recorded for the clone carrying this T cell receptor (beta chain). Its matching antigen is unknown. Investigators reverse transcribed all isolated RNA, so they sequenced expressed TCRB transcripts. Naive, central memory and regulatory T cell samples came to a mean of about 3.9 million reads. The repertoire was sequenced with immunoSEQ multiplex PCR; TCRdb's copy has only in-frame clones and lacks some. The data contain 310,000 or so clones, 9.3% of them singletons. This entry comes from a study of beta chain features in type 1 diabetes. Overall study results and limits: PCR might preferentially amplify shorter templates, equally in patients and controls. High TCR expression in some cells could lead to their over-representation in cDNA sequencing. A moderate, significant TCRB CDR3 shortening appeared in type 1 diabetes across four CD4+ subsets.

Germline CDR1 SGHTA, CDR2 FQGNSA. CDR3 length: 14 residues. The V gene lost 3 bases and the J gene lost 4 bases, with 12 bases spanning the gap. The sequenced sample consisted of central memory CD4+ T cells from blood. The chain employs TRBV7-2 and TRBJ2-5; D is possibly TRBD1 (5 bases). This clonotype was obtained from a man aged 30-40 years with type 1 diabetes. The CDR3 reads CASSFGRVPETQYF. CDR3 in DNA: TGTGCCAGCAGCTTCGGCAGGGTCCCAGAGACCCAGTACTTC.